This entry concerns a single T cell receptor beta chain. Its antigen is not yet known. Within one base of it there is no much larger clone, and no base qualities were kept. The data stem from a study of cytomegalovirus exposure and HLA in healthy donors (dated by TCRdb to the late 2010s). Regarding the study in general: An earlier analysis of 550 to 700 of the donors reported 250 to 350 Gb of sequence data and some 120 million unique TCR beta sequences from 150 million to 200 million T cells. An early release that covered approximately 600 HLA-typed donors contained approximately 300 gigabases of sequencing data and about 93 million unique TCR sequences. Among the roughly 390 genotyped donors, about 83% belonged to the genetic ancestry cluster associated with self-reported Caucasian donors. The study was designed to test whether signatures of past pathogen exposure could be identified by cataloging public T cell receptors. Using immunosequencing, the study profiled T cell repertoires from 550 to 750 subjects and related those repertoires to cytomegalovirus serostatus. In addition to the first cohort of 666 subjects, a separate validation cohort of approximately 130 different subjects was used. The study combined high-throughput TCR immunosequencing, statistical association of individual TCRs with disease status, and machine learning to predict cytomegalovirus infection status. A later analysis re-examined previously published TCR beta repertoires from around 670 donors and added high-resolution HLA genotyping to investigate patterns of TCR occurrence. Rather than drawing on any new phenotypic data, the later analysis identified candidate immune exposures from TCR beta sequences and the way those sequences occurred across donors. In an earlier analysis of roughly 580 of the donors, high-throughput TCR beta sequencing was used to judge whether each TCR beta V gene segment behaved as functional or pseudogenic. Donor age, sex, ethnicity and CMV serostatus were compiled alongside the repertoire data. Genome-wide SNP genotypes for about three fifths of the roughly 670 donors were used in a later genetic analysis, which treated that subset as a discovery cohort. Every discovery cohort repertoire had been produced on one sequencing platform. HLA typing included class I and class II loci at four-digit resolution. Typing coverage varied by locus: roughly 620-640 donors for A, B, C, DRB1 and DQB1; approximately 500 for DQA1; approximately 570 for DPA1; more than 450 for DPB1. Four to six DR-DQ haplotypes were handled as single units for association and clustering, since linkage in the cohort was strong. Among some 410 genotyped donors of the cohort, an average of approximately 200,000 unique TCR beta nucleotide sequences was sequenced per donor, of which about 19% were non-productive.

The cohort comprised 550 to 700 healthy bone marrow donors. At the time of sampling, every cohort member was nominally healthy, though immune exposures that went unrecorded were likely present. The donor was CMV seronegative and was included in the group of over 300 seronegative cohort members. Every donor gave a peripheral blood sample, and the peripheral blood mononuclear cells from that sample were used for TCR beta sequencing. The Qiagen DNeasy Blood Extraction Kit was used to extract genomic DNA from the blood cell samples. Library preparation used the immunoSEQ multiplex PCR assay. For the multiplex PCR, a mixture combining 60 forward primers for TCR Vbeta segments and 13 reverse primers for TCR Jbeta segments was used. A multiplex PCR assay on genomic DNA amplified the CDR3 region of rearranged TCR beta genes. Amplified TCR beta libraries were sequenced as 87-base-pair reads on the Illumina HiSeq System. The published analysis was carried out like this. In a later analysis, tens of millions of unique TCR beta chains were counted across the roughly 700 repertoires, and roughly 11 million of these chains were shared by at least two donors. Raw reads were error-corrected and collapsed into unique sequences with a nearest-neighbor algorithm that merged closely related sequences to remove PCR and sequencing errors. Alignment of CDR3 sequences to IMGT reference sequences was used to assign V, D and J gene segments. For a sequence to be retained, a match of at least six nucleotides was required to both a V gene segment and a J gene segment. A rearrangement counted as productive if the CDR3 had no stop codons and remained in frame with V and J, and every other rearrangement counted as non-productive. Following IMGT convention, CDR3 was defined as the stretch from the second conserved V-encoded cysteine up to the conserved J-encoded phenylalanine. Sequences without an unambiguous match to a single V gene segment were excluded from the earlier analysis of about 630 of the donors. An earlier analysis of a few hundred of the donors called V segments functional above 56.7% productive rearrangements and segregating when the between-donor standard deviation exceeded 5%. A statistical classification framework was built to diagnose cytomegalovirus status from the catalog of TCR beta chain sequences. V and J gene assignment, in a later analysis, came from comparing TCR nucleotide sequences with IMGT/GENE-DB human TR gene sequences. Using the TCRdist pipeline, a later analysis assigned CDR3 sequences along with most-parsimonious VDJ recombination scenarios. In a later analysis, each TCR beta chain was defined by its CDR3 amino acid sequence together with its V-gene family, and reads lacking a unique V-gene family were excluded. To address suspected cross-contamination and a sequencing artifact, a later analysis removed over 500 highly shared, low-generation-probability nucleotide sequences. In a later analysis, a clonal expansion index for each public chain was calculated from normalized within-repertoire ranks of inferred template counts. In a later analysis, generation probabilities were computed with a VDJ recombination model fitted to out-of-frame rearrangements, and the resulting probabilities were checked against IGoR. Hypergeometric tests were used in a later analysis to score TCR-TCR, TCR-HLA and TCR-CMV co-occurrence, with a repertoire-size bias correction applied to the TCR pairs. In a later analysis, false discovery rates were estimated by permuting HLA or CMV assignments 20 times. A later analysis grouped co-occurring TCRs with DBSCAN, adding TCRdist sequence similarity when clustering within HLA-allele-positive subsets. For co-occurrence clustering, repertoires with fewer than 30,000 or more than 120,000 public chains were excluded, along with 4 to 6 repertoires with anomalous nucleotide sharing. The clones in this table, taken by TCRdb from immuneACCESS, are in-frame only. Not every clone is retained; where verified, under half of the shortfall comes from an unresolved V gene, and the cause of the rest is unknown. V and J calls and clone size follow that table, whereas D and trimming were derived from the DNA. Counted in this sample were around 190,000 clones; around 81% of them appeared once. 1.5% to 2% of the sample is in the top ten clones.

The paper's findings and limits, for the study overall: Immune exposure information for the cohort was limited to CMV serostatus. The sequencing pipeline was judged likely to have produced a cluster of highly shared sequence variants as a technical artifact. Most TCR sequences were observed very rarely across donors, whereas some public TCRs were present in many individuals. In a later genetic analysis, fewer N-insertions in productive TCRs were reported among donors in an Asian-associated ancestry cluster than the roughly 700-donor mean. According to a later analysis, TCR association rates differed among HLA loci, with DRB1 alleles showing the most associated TCRs and HLA-C alleles showing the fewest. A few of the identified cytomegalovirus-associated TCR beta chains were confirmed in vitro to be specific for cytomegalovirus antigens. Correlated functional status among segregating V segments might reflect linkage disequilibrium, but an unknown experimental factor could not be ruled out. Because HLA typing was unavailable for some donors at each locus, only the typed subset was used in association tests. In both the original and validation cohorts, the classifier was reported to diagnose cytomegalovirus status with high specificity and sensitivity. A later analysis associated about 17,000 TCR beta sequences with specific HLA alleles at a false discovery rate of 0.05. The earlier analysis of nearly 600 of the donors excluded roughly 16 rarely observed V segments, including chromosome 9 orphons, because counts were too low. In a later analysis, most CMV-associated TCR beta chains were found to appear HLA-restricted, with HLA associations seemingly driven largely by CMV exposure. This cohort had only TCR beta chains sequenced, and the lack of alpha or paired-chain data limited which features could be detected. When HLA alleles, especially DR and DQ, strongly co-occurred, attributing TCR associations to individual alleles was difficult. A further reported finding was that TCR beta sequences accurately predicted the HLA-A and HLA-B alleles for most subjects in the first cohort. A later analysis reported that several top co-occurrence clusters appeared linked to parvovirus B19, influenza, CMV and Epstein-Barr virus. An earlier analysis of approximately 540 of the donors showed that most TCR beta V segments appeared in productive rearrangements either about 90% or about 30% of the time, which broadly matched IMGT annotations. A later analysis found that HLA-associated TCR beta chains were more clonally expanded and had lower generation probabilities than equally common non-associated chains. In a later genetic analysis, a missense DCLRE1C variant was associated with V-gene and J-gene trimming of TCR beta chains, and the association was replicated in an independent cohort. Roughly uniform sequencing depth across donors was assumed in presence/absence analyses, although this assumption may not hold. Some IMGT-functional V segments, including TRBV6-2 and TRBV6-3, could not be told apart with the 87-base-pair reads, so those segments were excluded. The authors suggested that the approach could potentially be generalized to other disease states and immunological phenotypes. A total of 164 TCR beta chains were listed by the study as associated with cytomegalovirus.

V loses 0 bases at its end and J loses 4 bases; junction bases beyond the gene matches: 11. According to the germline V gene (reference sequence), CDR1 reads SGHNT and CDR2 reads YYREEE. Its CDR3 holds 17 amino acids, cysteine through phenylalanine. The entry retains the CDR3 DNA only, 51 bases that are in frame from base 1. The material sequenced was PBMCs. This sequence uses TRBV5-4 and TRBJ2-3, with 7 middle bases fitting TRBD2. This receptor was identified in a man between 18 and 35 years old in good health and CMV-seronegative. Here is the DNA: TGTGCCAGCAGCTTGGCCTATTCGGGGGGAGCCTCAGATACGCAGTATTTT. Its protein is CASSLAYSGGASDTQYF.